This T cell receptor (beta chain) was documented in a study of T cell responses to AZD1222 COVID-19 vaccine. CDR1 and CDR2 (germline): LNHDA, SQIVND (reference sequence). The CDR3 spans 16 residues. Trimming pared 2 bases from V and 1 base from J, leaving 14 bases between. Libraries were prepared by immunoSEQ multiplex PCR; TCRdb keeps only in-frame clonotypes and omits some of them. The table includes about 140,000 clones, roughly 92% detected once. The TCR originated in an adult who received the AZD1222 COVID-19 vaccine. The chain recombines TRBV19 with TRBJ1-1; D remains ambiguous. Sequences were derived from peripheral blood, sampled 28 days after the second AZD1222 dose. The CDR3 sequence is CASSILGRDWNTEAFF. The CDR3 bases are TGTGCCAGTAGTATATTAGGGAGAGACTGGAACACTGAAGCTTTCTTT.